The entry that follows covers one T cell receptor beta chain sequence. Antigen unknown. TCR beta cDNA was generated via 5'RACE template switching incorporating UMIs. From its re-call of the 5' RACE reads, TCRdb lists each CDR3 protein once, without DNA. There are 250,000 to 300,000 distinct CDR3 sequences in the sample, with roughly 4.2% held by the top ten. The sample is drawn from a study of T cells expressing NK-cell markers. Study in general: Sorted CD3+CD56+NKG2C+, CD3+CD56+NKG2C- and CD3+CD56-NKG2C+ T cells provided the TCR beta repertoires.

Study outcomes and limitations: A few donors' CD3+CD56-NKG2C+ cells were dominated by the same clonotypes. The contribution of dominant NKG2C+ clonotypes to CD8+ T cells in more than five donors was roughly 1.0-7.5%.

CDR3 length: 16 amino acids. Germline CDR1 SGHNT, CDR2 YYREEE (reference sequence). What was sequenced was blood T cells: a sorted CD56 or NKG2C T cell subset, CD4+ or CD8+ T cells, or bulk PBMC T cells (not recorded which). This rearrangement joins TRBV5-4 to TRBJ1-4; the TRBD1 assignment by TCRdb is unverifiable without DNA. This TCR came from a woman aged 18 to 75 in good health. This CDR3 is CASSEKTGGYYEKLFF.